This TCR beta chain was obtained from a study of T cells in Graves' hyperthyroidism and ophthalmopathy. The overall study: At the time of initial diagnosis and before any treatment, peripheral blood was collected. General study results and limits: From stable hyperthyroidism, ophthalmopathy was set apart by a 13 V-J model.

From approximately 9.5 ml of fresh peripheral blood, PBMCs were isolated. The CDR3 spans 14 residues. V lost 2 bases to trimming and J lost 5 bases, with 11 bases between them. Germline CDR1 reads SGHRS; CDR2 reads YFSETQ. The source material, RNA transcripts, was used to amplify TCR beta CDR3 regions. The HTBI primer set served for first-round RT-PCR of the TCR CDR3. TCRdb called the multiplex PCR reads again in MiXCR, with one record for every CDR3 protein. The repertoire has some 370,000 distinct CDR3 sequences, about 18% of them found once; the top ten carry around a third. The table lists this clonotype with many counts. As yet, its antigen is unknown.

The V and J genes are TRBV5-1 and TRBJ2-1; tentative D call: TRBD2 (6 bases). Sequencing was done on a sample of blood. The TCR sequence derives from a woman in her 30s with Graves' hyperthyroidism that later progressed to Graves' ophthalmopathy. CDR3 amino acids: CASSLLGLDNEQFF. The CDR3 coding sequence is TGCGCCAGCAGCTTACTGGGACTGGACAATGAGCAGTTCTTC.